The next 11 T cell receptor beta chains were all read from a single sample in a study of molecular identifiers for immune sequencing clone quantification. TCRdb re-analysed the PCR reads in MiXCR, keeping a single row per CDR3 protein. The sample shows about 60,000 distinct CDR3 sequences, 19% of them seen only once. The specimen sequenced was naive CD8+ T cells from blood, with Jurkat cell RNA spiked in. Specified subset: FACS-sorted CD8+CD4-CCR7+CD45RA+ naive T cells. Every receptor here comes from a human donor in good health. Some libraries in this study had Jurkat cell RNA spiked in.

The chain combines TRBV27 with TRBJ2-7, with D perhaps TRBD1 or TRBD2 (5 bases each). The V and J ends lost 1 base and 5 bases respectively, with 12 bases between them. Germline loops: CDR1 MNHEY, CDR2 SMNVEV (reference sequence). The CDR3 has 14 residues. The CDR3 region is CASSLLPGDHEQYF. CDR3 bases: TGTGCCAGCAGTTTATTGCCCGGGGACCACGAGCAGTACTTC.

Remarks on this clonotype: A much larger clone lies one base from this, so it may be a read error. CDR3 nucleotide sequence: TGTGCCTGCAGCTTGGCGGGACAGGCAAACACCGGGGAGCTGTTTTTT. Amino acid sequence: CACSLAGQANTGELFF. The rearrangement uses TRBV5-6 and TRBJ2-2; 8 bases agree with TRBD1. This CDR3 comprises 16 residues. Germline V CDR1 and CDR2: SGHDT, YYEEEE.

This clonotype was seen a single time. A much larger clone is a single base away; this may be a read error. This chain uses TRBV7-3 with TRBJ2-7, with 10 bases identical to TRBD2. Germline V gene sequence: CDR1 SGHTA, CDR2 FQGTGA. V lost 5 bases, J lost 1 base, and 11 bases stayed unmatched. The CDR3 length is 17 residues. The CDR3 sequence: CASSRKDLAGASYEQYF. The CDR3 DNA sequence: TGTGCCAGCAGCCGCAAGGATCTAGCGGGAGCTTCCTACGAGCAGTACTTC.

With regard to this clonotype: With a much larger clone just one base away, this may be a read error. The chain uses TRBV2 and TRBJ1-1; 8 bases match TRBD1. Looked up from germline, CDR1 is SNHLY and CDR2 is FYNNEI. CDR3 length: 14 residues. CDR3 loop: CASSSGQGATEACF. As DNA, the CDR3 is TGTGCCAGCAGTTCCGGACAGGGCGCCACTGAAGCTTGCTTT. Looking up the rest from reference TRBV2 and TRBJ1-1 gives the full variable domain: EPEVTQTPSHQVTQMGQEVILRCVPISNHLYFYWYRQILGQKVEFLVSFYNNEISEKSEIFDDQFSVERPDGSNFTLKIRSTKLEDSAMYFCASSSGQGATEACFGQGTRLTVV.

This clonotype has a handful of counts. V usage is TRBV6-5 and J usage is TRBJ1-2, with 7 nucleotides matching TRBD1. With V trimmed by 10 bases and J by 4 bases, 6 bases remained unmatched. The germline V gene encodes CDR1 MNHEY and CDR2 SVGAGI. This CDR3 has 12 amino acids. The CDR3 bases are TGTGCCACCAGGGGGTTCGGCTATGGCTACACCTTC. Its translation: CATRGFGYGYTF.

This clonotype was counted at least ten times. CDR3 protein: CASGVRGSGYGYTF. The CDR3 DNA follows: TGTGCCAGCGGGGTCAGGGGTTCCGGCTATGGCTACACCTTC. This chain joins TRBV27 and TRBJ1-2, with D perhaps TRBD1 (6 bases). The V and J ends lost 8 bases and 4 bases respectively, with 17 bases between them. The CDR3 contains 14 residues. Germline values: CDR1 MNHEY, CDR2 SMNVEV (reference sequence).

This clonotype was recorded at least ten times. The CDR3 DNA reads as TGTGCCACCTCAACGGGTTCAACTGAAGCTTTCTTT. Amino acids: CATSTGSTEAFF. The chain has TRBV19 and TRBJ1-1; D is ambiguous. CDR1 is LNHDA and CDR2 is SQIVND in the germline V gene (reference sequence). The CDR3 totals 12 residues. The V and J ends lost 10 bases and 5 bases respectively, with 14 bases between them.

The rearrangement uses TRBV7-8 and TRBJ2-7; 13 bases map to TRBD2. V lost 4 bases, J lost 3 bases, and 3 bases stayed unmatched. The germline CDR1 and CDR2 sequences are SGHVS and FQNEAQ. The CDR3 is made up of 15 amino acids. CDR3 sequence reads: CASSSGLAGIYEQYF. The CDR3 region has the DNA TGTGCCAGCAGCTCGGGACTAGCGGGGATCTACGAGCAGTACTTC. Together with reference TRBV7-8 and TRBJ2-7, the CDR3 gives the full variable domain: GAGVSQSPRYKVAKRGQDVALRCDPISGHVSLFWYQQALGQGPEFLTYFQNEAQLDKSGLPSDRFFAERPEGSVSTLKIQRTQQEDSAVYLCASSSGLAGIYEQYFGPGTRLTVT.

This clonotype was found a few times. A much larger clone is a single base away; this may be a read error. The genes are TRBV20-1 and TRBJ1-3, with D possibly TRBD1 on 5 matching bases. Per the germline V gene, CDR1 is DFQATT and CDR2 is SNEGSKA (reference sequence). The CDR3 runs 16 residues. This chain's CDR3 is CSARDRTGEAGTTIYF. The DNA for the CDR3 is TGCAGTGCTAGAGATCGAACGGGGGAAGCTGGAACCACCATATATTTT.

The V gene is TRBV19, the J gene TRBJ2-5; 8 nucleotides agree with TRBD2. Germline V gene sequence: CDR1 LNHDA, CDR2 SQIVND (reference sequence). The V segment lost 4 bases and the J segment 2 bases; nucleotides outside the gene matches: 9. The CDR3 totals 16 residues. CDR3 in DNA: TGTGCCAGTAGTACCCTTTCAGCGGGAGAGCAAGAGACCCAGTACTTC. This encodes CASSTLSAGEQETQYF.

This clonotype was seen repeatedly, ten times or more. This rearrangement joins TRBV25-1 to TRBJ1-6; D remains unclear. The germline V gene has CDR1 MGHDK and CDR2 SYGVNS. V was trimmed by 1 base and J by 7 bases, leaving 5 bases between them. This CDR3 region has 13 residues. CDR3 residues: CASSESPNSPLHF. The DNA for the CDR3 is TGTGCCAGCAGTGAATCTCCAAATTCACCCCTCCACTTT.